These T cell receptor beta chains were read from a single sample in a study of early T cells in non-severe SARS-CoV-2 infection. TCRdb re-derived calls from the 5' RACE reads in MiXCR, one entry per CDR3 protein. The data contain 65,000 to 90,000 distinct CDR3 sequences, roughly 12% of them singletons. The specimen sequenced was whole blood. These receptors were taken from an adult who was a healthcare worker with PCR-confirmed SARS-CoV-2 infection or an uninfected control (not recorded which). The CDR3 runs from the conserved cysteine through the conserved F or W. D genes are given only for firm matches. Size values are once, few and many counts, or a class for expanded clones, and some rows have none.

TRBJ1-5,TRBD1,NA,TRBV5-1,CASSELGQGNQPQHF,TGCGCCAGCAGCGAGCTAGGACAGGGCAATCAGCCCCAGCATTTT
TRBJ1-5,NA,many,TRBV19,CASRATVVSNQPQHF,TGTGCCAGTAGGGCGACGGTGGTTAGCAATCAGCCCCAGCATTTT
TRBJ1-6,NA,few,TRBV12-3/TRBV12-4,CASSFRVLSPLHF,TGTGCCAGCAGTTTTCGGGTCCTTTCACCCCTCCACTTT
TRBJ1-1,TRBD1,many,TRBV12-5,CASGFGQGASEAFF,TGTGCTAGTGGTTTCGGACAGGGGGCCAGTGAAGCTTTCTTT
TRBJ2-1,TRBD2,many,TRBV7-6,CASSLAPPSGGSYNEQFF,TGTGCCAGCAGCTTAGCCCCCCCCAGCGGGGGATCCTACAATGAGCAGTTCTTC
TRBJ2-1,TRBD1,many,TRBV12-3/TRBV12-4,CASLVTGTGWDEQFF,TGTGCCAGCCTCGTTACAGGGACAGGGTGGGATGAGCAGTTCTTC
TRBJ1-3,NA,few,TRBV9,CASSPPGLFGNTIYF,TGTGCCAGCAGCCCTCCGGGACTGTTTGGAAACACCATATATTTT
TRBJ2-5,NA,NA,TRBV29-1,CSAVQETQYF,TGCAGCGCTGTACAAGAGACCCAGTACTTC
TRBJ2-7,NA,NA,TRBV9,CVSSPRTEFFYEQYF,TGTGTCAGCAGCCCAAGGACAGAATTCTTCTACGAGCAGTACTTC
TRBJ2-5,NA,NA,TRBV6-5,CASSSWGGPAETQYF,TGTGCCAGCAGCTCTTGGGGCGGCCCCGCGGAGACCCAGTACTTC
TRBJ1-5,NA,NA,TRBV5-5,CASSKRYSNQPQHF,TGTGCCAGCAGTAAACGGTATAGCAATCAGCCCCAGCATTTT
TRBJ2-3,TRBD2,NA,TRBV6-4,CAGRGLAFFSTDTQYF,TGTGCCGGGAGGGGACTAGCCTTCTTTAGCACAGATACGCAGTATTTT
TRBJ2-2,TRBD1,NA,TRBV6-5,CASSYGGTGSLFF,TGTGCCAGCAGTTACGGGGGGACAGGGTCGCTGTTTTTT
TRBJ2-1,TRBD2,NA,TRBV29-1,CSGSRGLAGANEQFF,TGCAGCGGTTCCCGGGGGCTAGCGGGGGCCAATGAGCAGTTCTTC
TRBJ1-1,NA,many,TRBV7-6,CASRPIPGNTEAFF,TGTGCCAGCAGGCCGATCCCAGGGAACACTGAAGCTTTCTTT
TRBJ1-2,NA,many,TRBV12-3/TRBV12-4,CASSFENNYGYTF,TGTGCCAGCAGTTTCGAAAATAACTATGGCTACACCTTC
TRBJ2-1,TRBD2,few,TRBV5-6,CASTSSGRTYNEQFF,TGTGCCAGCACCTCTAGCGGGCGCACCTACAATGAGCAGTTCTTC
TRBJ2-2,NA,many,TRBV2,CASSANEHGELFF,TGTGCCAGCAGCGCCAATGAGCACGGGGAGCTGTTTTTT
TRBJ2-1,NA,few,TRBV29-1,CSVEDHGTPSYNEQFF,TGCAGCGTTGAAGATCATGGGACACCATCCTACAATGAGCAGTTCTTC
TRBJ1-4,NA,many,TRBV5-1,CASSPRGGRGEKLFF,TGCGCCAGCAGCCCCCGGGGGGGACGAGGTGAAAAACTGTTTTTT
TRBJ2-5,NA,many,TRBV12-3/TRBV12-4,CASSLVSPASASQETQYF,TGTGCCAGCAGTTTGGTTAGTCCGGCTAGCGCCTCCCAAGAGACCCAGTACTTC
TRBJ2-3,NA,NA,TRBV7-2,CASTPGWADTQYF,TGTGCCAGCACTCCAGGGTGGGCTGATACGCAGTATTTT
TRBJ2-1,NA,few,TRBV7-2,CASSFDKSSYNEQFF,TGTGCCAGCAGCTTCGACAAGAGCTCCTACAATGAGCAGTTCTTC
TRBJ2-5,TRBD2,NA,TRBV29-1,CSAAGASGQETQYF,TGCAGCGCTGCTGGGGCTAGCGGGCAAGAGACCCAGTACTTC
TRBJ2-1,NA,NA,TRBV6-1,CASNPGASSYNEQFF,TGTGCCAGCAACCCGGGCGCGAGCTCCTACAATGAGCAGTTCTTC
TRBJ2-3,NA,many,TRBV12-3/TRBV12-4,CASSFLLSTDTQYF,TGTGCCAGCAGTTTTTTACTAAGCACAGATACGCAGTATTTT
TRBJ2-2,TRBD1,few,TRBV25-1,CASRIPQGSSGELFF,TGTGCCAGCAGGATACCACAGGGGTCGTCCGGGGAGCTGTTTTTT
TRBJ2-1,NA,few,TRBV7-2,CASSQPRDFEANEQFF,TGTGCCAGCAGCCAACCTAGAGATTTCGAGGCGAATGAGCAGTTCTTC
TRBJ1-2,TRBD1,many,TRBV20-1,CSATGTGYGYTF,TGCAGTGCTACTGGGACAGGCTATGGCTACACCTTC
TRBJ2-1,TRBD1,few,TRBV7-9,CASSSRDRINEQFF,TGTGCCAGCAGCAGTCGGGACAGAATCAATGAGCAGTTCTTC
TRBJ2-5,NA,few,TRBV7-3,CASSLVGRRETQYF,TGTGCCAGCAGCTTAGTGGGGCGGAGGGAGACCCAGTACTTC
TRBJ2-3,TRBD2,NA,TRBV20-1,CSARSGGGSDTQYF,TGCAGTGCTAGAAGTGGGGGGGGATCAGATACGCAGTATTTT
TRBJ2-2,NA,few,TRBV6-1,CASSDPQNTGELFF,TGTGCCAGCAGTGACCCGCAGAACACCGGGGAGCTGTTTTTT
TRBJ2-5,NA,many,TRBV20-1,CSARADTGNQETQYF,TGCAGTGCTAGAGCAGACACAGGGAACCAAGAGACCCAGTACTTC
TRBJ1-1,NA,NA,TRBV6-5,CASSYKGSNTEAFF,TGTGCCAGCAGTTATAAGGGGAGTAACACTGAAGCTTTCTTT
TRBJ1-6,NA,many,TRBV30,CAWTKSGISPLHF,TGTGCCTGGACTAAGTCGGGGATTTCACCCCTCCACTTT
TRBJ2-3,TRBD2,many,TRBV11-3,CASSSDPREALTDTQYF,TGTGCCAGCAGCTCGGACCCTCGGGAGGCCCTCACAGATACGCAGTATTTT
TRBJ2-3,NA,many,TRBV4-1,CASSQYGQRTDTQYF,TGCGCCAGCAGCCAATACGGACAGAGGACAGATACGCAGTATTTT
TRBJ1-1,NA,NA,TRBV27,CASMGGMNTEAFF,TGTGCCAGCATGGGAGGGATGAACACTGAAGCTTTCTTT
TRBJ2-4,NA,many,TRBV11-2,CASSDLAKNIQYF,TGTGCCAGCAGCGACCTAGCCAAAAACATTCAGTACTTC
TRBJ2-1,NA,NA,TRBV6-4,CASSVGIGSYNEQFF,TGTGCCAGCAGTGTTGGGATCGGCTCCTACAATGAGCAGTTCTTC
TRBJ2-3,NA,NA,TRBV3-1,CASSQDRTDTQYF,TGTGCCAGCAGCCAGGACCGCACAGATACGCAGTATTTT
TRBJ2-2,NA,few,TRBV7-8,CASSSSIGINTGELFF,TGTGCCAGCAGCTCCTCGATAGGTATAAACACCGGGGAGCTGTTTTTT
TRBJ2-7,NA,NA,TRBV5-1,CASSLGGAGYEQYF,TGCGCCAGCAGCTTGGGCGGGGCTGGGTACGAGCAGTACTTC
TRBJ1-1,TRBD1,NA,TRBV18,CASSPTTGGMNTEAFF,TGTGCCAGCTCACCAACGACAGGGGGTATGAACACTGAAGCTTTCTTT
TRBJ2-5,NA,many,TRBV29-1,CSVNEGGQETQYF,TGCAGCGTTAATGAGGGTGGTCAAGAGACCCAGTACTTC
TRBJ2-3,NA,many,TRBV7-9,CASSLVSGTDTQYF,TGTGCCAGCAGCTTAGTATCTGGCACAGATACGCAGTATTTT
TRBJ2-1,NA,many,TRBV29-1,CSVAVKRDRRYNEQFF,TGCAGCGTTGCTGTGAAGCGAGATCGACGCTACAATGAGCAGTTCTTC
TRBJ1-2,NA,NA,TRBV9,CASSADSHYGYTF,TGTGCCAGCAGCGCAGACAGCCACTATGGCTACACCTTC
TRBJ2-1,NA,many,TRBV20-1,CSAGDVGSSSYNEQFF,TGCAGTGCCGGAGACGTAGGGTCCAGCTCCTACAATGAGCAGTTCTTC
TRBJ1-6,NA,many,TRBV6-2/TRBV6-3,CASSRRHEGSPLHF,TGTGCCAGCAGTCGACGACATGAGGGATCACCCCTCCACTTT
TRBJ1-4,TRBD1,many,TRBV12-3/TRBV12-4,CASTLGDRANVKLFF,TGTGCCAGCACTTTGGGTGACAGGGCTAATGTGAAACTGTTTTTT
TRBJ1-4,TRBD1,NA,TRBV11-2,CASSPWTGRNEKLFF,TGTGCCAGCAGCCCGTGGACAGGTAGAAATGAAAAACTGTTTTTT
TRBJ2-2,NA,NA,TRBV19,CASSTFSGELFF,TGTGCCAGTAGTACCTTCTCCGGGGAGCTGTTTTTT
TRBJ2-2,NA,NA,TRBV7-3,CASSLSGGQITGELFF,TGTGCCAGCAGCTTATCGGGGGGACAAATCACCGGGGAGCTGTTTTTT
TRBJ1-5,NA,NA,TRBV6-1,CASSDWGDQPQHF,TGTGCCAGCAGTGACTGGGGAGATCAGCCCCAGCATTTT
TRBJ2-3,TRBD1,many,TRBV20-1,CSARRQGGSTDTQYF,TGCAGTGCTAGGAGACAGGGGGGAAGCACAGATACGCAGTATTTT
TRBJ1-4,TRBD1,few,TRBV4-1,CASSQDGTGANEKLFF,TGCGCCAGCAGCCAAGATGGGACAGGGGCTAATGAAAAACTGTTTTTT